The present entry profiles one T cell receptor beta chain with its context. Its specificity is not known. These data come from a study of cytomegalovirus exposure and HLA in healthy donors. Overall study context: The roughly 670 first-cohort repertoires shared a platform with the approximately 120 validation repertoires, as reported in a later analysis.

Germline V gene data show CDR1 as SGHDN and CDR2 as FVKESK. The CDR3 is 15 residues long. V gave up 4 bases and J gave up 4 bases, with 13 bases separating them. The study, taken as a whole, reports: First-cohort TCR clusters were later found to tend to co-occur in the approximately 120 validation repertoires. It was reportedly the case that the classifier diagnosed cytomegalovirus status with high specificity and sensitivity.

The data were produced by immunoSEQ multiplex PCR, yet TCRdb's version contains in-frame clones alone and is incomplete. The profile shows some 170,000 clones, approximately 87% of them singletons. This receptor was identified in a young woman in good health and CMV-seronegative. Sequencing was done on a sample of PBMCs. The chain combines TRBV14 with TRBJ1-4; D possibly corresponds to TRBD1 (6 bases). CDR3 DNA sequence: TGTGCCAGCAGCCCTTCGCGGGGGCTTAATGAAAAACTGTTTTTT. Translation gives CASSPSRGLNEKLFF.